The clone carrying this T cell receptor beta chain was found once. The antigen remains unidentified. The PCR had 60 Vbeta and 13 Jbeta primers. Libraries were prepared by immunoSEQ multiplex PCR; TCRdb keeps only in-frame clonotypes and omits some of them. The sample yields about 200,000 clones, roughly 77% seen once. These data are taken from a study of cytomegalovirus exposure and HLA in healthy donors. Study overall: Within the Caucasian-associated ancestry cluster were 81% of the 398 genotyped donors. Findings and caveats of the study: Later analysis suggested most CMV-associated TCR beta chains were HLA-restricted. In an earlier analysis, most TCR beta V segments were productive about 87% or about 30% of the time.

CDR1 and CDR2 (germline): PRHDT, FYEKMQ (reference sequence). The CDR3 has 14 residues. Trimming shortened V by 2 bases and J by 0 bases, and 6 bases separated the two germline ends. The receptor was isolated from a male donor in good health and CMV-seropositive. The sequenced sample was PBMCs. This chain uses TRBV13 with TRBJ2-3; no reliable D call. CDR3 bases: TGTGCCAGCAGCTTACAACAGAGCACAGATACGCAGTATTTT. Amino acids: CASSLQQSTDTQYF.